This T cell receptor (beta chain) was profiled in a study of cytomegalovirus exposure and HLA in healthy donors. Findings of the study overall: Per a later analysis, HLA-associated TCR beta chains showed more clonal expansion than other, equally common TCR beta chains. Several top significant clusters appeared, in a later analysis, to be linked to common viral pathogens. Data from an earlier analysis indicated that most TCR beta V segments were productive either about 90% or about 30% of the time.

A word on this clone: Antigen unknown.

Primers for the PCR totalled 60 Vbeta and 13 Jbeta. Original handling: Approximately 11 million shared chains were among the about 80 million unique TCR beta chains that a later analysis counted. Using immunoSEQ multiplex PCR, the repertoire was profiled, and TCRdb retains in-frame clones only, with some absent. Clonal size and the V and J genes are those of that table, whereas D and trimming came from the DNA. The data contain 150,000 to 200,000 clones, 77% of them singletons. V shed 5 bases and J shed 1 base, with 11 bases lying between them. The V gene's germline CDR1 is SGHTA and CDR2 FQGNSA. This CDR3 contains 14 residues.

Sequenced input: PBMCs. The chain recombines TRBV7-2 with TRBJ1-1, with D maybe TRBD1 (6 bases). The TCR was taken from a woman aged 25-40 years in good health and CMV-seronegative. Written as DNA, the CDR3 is TGTGCCAGCAGCGACCTAGGGGGGAACACTGAAGCTTTCTTT. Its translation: CASSDLGGNTEAFF. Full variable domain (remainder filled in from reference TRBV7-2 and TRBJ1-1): GAGVSQSPSNKVTEKGKDVELRCDPISGHTALYWYRQSLGQGLEFLIYFQGNSAPDKSGLPSDRFSAERTGGSVSTLTIQRTQQEDSAVYLCASSDLGGNTEAFFGQGTRLTVV.